This TCR beta chain was observed in a study of molecular identifiers for immune sequencing clone quantification. Study outcomes and limitations: Whereas naive cells kept under 1% of molecules in clones above 20 RNA copies, such clones held over 98% in effectors.

Trimming shortened V by 6 bases and J by 0 bases, and 12 bases separated the two germline ends. This CDR3 is 16 amino acids long. CDR1 and CDR2 (germline): MNHEY, SMNVEV (reference sequence). Details on this clonotype: What it binds is not known.

Listed TCR primers and previously described methods were used for bulk TCR libraries. TCRdb redid the calling of the PCR reads with MiXCR, one entry per CDR3 protein. The table shows about 510,000 distinct CDR3 sequences, with roughly 26% occurring only once. Sorted inputs of about 17,000 to 1,100,000 cells, with 10%, 30% or 50% RNA, yielded naive CD8 libraries. The authors gated naive CD8 T cells as CD8+CD4-CCR7+CD45RA+ for sorting. The chain carries TRBV27 and TRBJ2-6, with unresolved D. The source is a human donor in good health. Some libraries in this study had Jurkat cell RNA spiked in. The sample taken for sequencing was naive CD8+ T cells from blood, with Jurkat cell RNA spiked in. The subset is: FACS-sorted CD8+CD4-CCR7+CD45RA+ naive T cells. CDR3 nucleotide sequence: TGTGCCAGCAGGCCACACCAGTACTCTGGGGCCAACGTCCTGACTTTC. Encoded protein: CASRPHQYSGANVLTF.